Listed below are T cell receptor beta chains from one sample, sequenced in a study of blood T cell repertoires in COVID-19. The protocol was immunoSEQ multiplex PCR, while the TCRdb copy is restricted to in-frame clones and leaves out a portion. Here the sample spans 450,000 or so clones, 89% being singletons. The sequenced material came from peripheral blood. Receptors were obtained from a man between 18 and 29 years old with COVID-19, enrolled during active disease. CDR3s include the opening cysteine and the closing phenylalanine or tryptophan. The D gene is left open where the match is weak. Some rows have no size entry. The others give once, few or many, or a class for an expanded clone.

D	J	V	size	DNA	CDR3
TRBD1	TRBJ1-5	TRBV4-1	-	TGCGCCAGCAGCCAACAGGGGGCCAACAATCAGCCCCAGCATTTT	CASSQQGANNQPQHF
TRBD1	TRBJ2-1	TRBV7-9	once	TGTGCCAGCAGCTTAGCGGGACAGTCATCCTACAATGAGCAGTTCTTC	CASSLAGQSSYNEQFF
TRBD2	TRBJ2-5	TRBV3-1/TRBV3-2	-	TGTGCCAGCAGCCAAGATTTAAGCGGGAGGTTAGAGACCCAGTACTTC	CASSQDLSGRLETQYF
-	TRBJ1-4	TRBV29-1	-	TGCAGCGTTGTTGATTGGGCGGGGTCAGGTCAGTTTTTT	CSVVDWAGSGQFF
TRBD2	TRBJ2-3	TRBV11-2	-	TGTGCCAGCAGCCTGTGGTCTCTAGCGGGACCCACAGATACGCAGTATTTT	CASSLWSLAGPTDTQYF
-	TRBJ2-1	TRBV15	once	TGTGCCACCGCCTCACGGGACACCTACAATGAGCAGTTCTTC	CATASRDTYNEQFF
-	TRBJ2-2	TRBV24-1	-	TGTGCCACCAGCAATAGACAGGTGAACACCGGGGAGCTGTTTTTT	CATSNRQVNTGELFF
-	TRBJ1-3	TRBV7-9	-	TGTGCCAGCAGGGGTGGAGTCGCTGGAAACACCATATATTTT	CASRGGVAGNTIYF
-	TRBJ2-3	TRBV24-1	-	TGTGCCACCAGTGACCGGAGGGCTAGCACAGATACGCAGTATTTT	CATSDRRASTDTQYF
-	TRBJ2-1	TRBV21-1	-	TGTGCCAGCAGCAAAACGGACAGATGCTCCTACAATGAGCAGTTCTTC	CASSKTDRCSYNEQFF
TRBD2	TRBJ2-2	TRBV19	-	TGTGCCAGTAAAACCATACTAGCGGGACCAACCGGGGAGCTGTTTTTT	CASKTILAGPTGELFF
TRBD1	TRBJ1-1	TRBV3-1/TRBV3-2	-	TGTGCCAGCAGCCAAGTGGGAAAGGGGGCTCGAAACACTGAAGCTTTCTTT	CASSQVGKGARNTEAFF
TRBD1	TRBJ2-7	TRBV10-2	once	TGCGCCAGCAGTGCGGGACAGGGGTCCTACGAGCAGTACTTC	CASSAGQGSYEQYF
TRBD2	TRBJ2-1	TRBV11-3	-	TGTGCCAGCAGCTTAGAAGATCTAGCGGTATACAATGAGCAGTTCTTC	CASSLEDLAVYNEQFF
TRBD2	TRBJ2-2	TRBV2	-	TGTGCCAGCAGTTGGTCGGGAGGCTCCGGGGAGCTGTTTTTT	CASSWSGGSGELFF
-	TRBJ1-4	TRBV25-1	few	TGTGCCAGCAGTGCGTATGAAAAACTGTTTTTT	CASSAYEKLFF
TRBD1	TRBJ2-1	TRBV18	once	TGTGCCAGCTCACCTTCACAGGGGGCGTACAATGAGCAGTTCTTC	CASSPSQGAYNEQFF
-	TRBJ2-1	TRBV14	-	TGTGCCAGCAGCCAAGTACGGGGGTACAATGAGCAGTTCTTC	CASSQVRGYNEQFF
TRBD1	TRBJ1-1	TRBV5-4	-	TGTGCCAGCAGCTCCCCGGGACAGAGATACACTGAAGCTTTCTTT	CASSSPGQRYTEAFF
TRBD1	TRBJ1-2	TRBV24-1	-	TGTGCCACCAGTGATCCGTGGACAGGGCGAGGGAGCTACACCTTC	CATSDPWTGRGSYTF
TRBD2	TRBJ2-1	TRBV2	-	TGTGCCAGCAGTGTGGGGACTAGCGGGGGGCCAAATGAGCAGTTCTTC	CASSVGTSGGPNEQFF